Listed here is a single T cell receptor beta chain. Its target is not known. Germline V gene data show CDR1 as SGHTA and CDR2 as FQGTGA. This CDR3 is 14 amino acids long. With V trimmed by 6 bases and J by 6 bases, 7 bases remained unmatched. The assay was immunoSEQ multiplex PCR, and TCRdb's table has in-frame clones only and misses some. The sample holds 25,000 to 30,000 clones, about 80% seen once. This entry comes from a study of Siglec-9 on CD8 T cells in melanoma. Regarding the study as a whole: In melanoma tumors, a Siglec-9-marked effector memory CD8+ subset reportedly appeared to accumulate.

This TCR came from a human donor in good health. Sequencing input: Siglec-9- CD8+ T cells sorted from blood. The rearrangement uses TRBV7-3 and TRBJ2-2; 7 bases align to TRBD1. CDR3 amino acids: CASRKTGSAGELFF. CDR3 sequence (DNA): TGTGCCAGCAGGAAGACAGGGTCCGCCGGGGAGCTGTTTTTT.